This T cell receptor beta chain came from a study of blood T cell repertoires in COVID-19. Study at large: Specimens from acute and convalescent COVID-19 originated in the United States, Italy and Spain. Nucleic acid was either cDNA or gDNA, and it came from T cells, B-cell-depleted T cells, or PBMCs.

The authors' processing: Amplifying reference gene primers gave estimates of nucleated cell counts. Clones were read by immunoSEQ multiplex PCR, and TCRdb kept only the in-frame ones, dropping some. For V, J and clone size, that table is used; D and trimming come from the DNA. The table lists about 140,000 clones, around 90% of them singletons, with more than 2% in the top ten. CDR3 length equals 13 residues. Trimming at V came to 7 bases and at J to 5 bases, leaving 5 bases not matched to a gene. Germline-derived CDR1 and CDR2 are MNHEY and SVGAGI. Seattle patients were enrolled during active infection and followed longitudinally.

What was sequenced was peripheral blood. The sequence derives from a human donor with COVID-19, enrolled during active disease. The donor label of this sample is uncertain. The chain is built from TRBV6-5 and TRBJ1-1; TRBD1 matches 9 bases. The CDR3 here is CASITGGGTEAFF. The CDR3 bases are TGTGCCAGCATCACAGGGGGCGGGACTGAAGCTTTCTTT.